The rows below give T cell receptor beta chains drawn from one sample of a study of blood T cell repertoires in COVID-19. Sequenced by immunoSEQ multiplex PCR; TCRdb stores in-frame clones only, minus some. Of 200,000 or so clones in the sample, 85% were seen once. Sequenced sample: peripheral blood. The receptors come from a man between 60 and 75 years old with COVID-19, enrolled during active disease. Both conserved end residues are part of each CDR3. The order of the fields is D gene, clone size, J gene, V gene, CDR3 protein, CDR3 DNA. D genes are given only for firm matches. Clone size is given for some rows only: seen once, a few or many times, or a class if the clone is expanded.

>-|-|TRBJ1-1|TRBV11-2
CASSLKKGPKGDTEAFF
TGTGCCAGCAGCTTAAAAAAGGGGCCAAAAGGAGACACTGAAGCTTTCTTT
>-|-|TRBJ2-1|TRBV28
CASRDTLAVYNEQFF
TGTGCCAGCAGGGACACCTTGGCGGTATACAATGAGCAGTTCTTC
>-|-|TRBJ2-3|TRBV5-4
CASSGGLAEFTDTQYF
TGTGCCAGCAGCGGGGGGCTAGCGGAGTTCACAGATACGCAGTATTTT
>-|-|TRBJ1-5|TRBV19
CASRRQNSNQPQHF
TGTGCCAGTAGGCGACAGAATAGCAATCAGCCCCAGCATTTT
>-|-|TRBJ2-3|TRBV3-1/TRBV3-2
CASSQERGTDTQYF
TGTGCCAGCAGCCAAGAGAGGGGCACAGATACGCAGTATTTT
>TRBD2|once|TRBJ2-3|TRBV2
CASGGLDTDTQYF
TGTGCCAGCGGGGGACTAGACACAGATACGCAGTATTTT
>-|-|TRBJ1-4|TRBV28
CASSPRGVFNEKLFF
TGTGCCAGCAGCCCCCGCGGGGTTTTCAATGAAAAACTGTTTTTT
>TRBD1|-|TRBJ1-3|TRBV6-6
CASSPGTGGNTIYF
TGTGCCAGCAGTCCCGGGACAGGGGGAAACACCATATATTTT
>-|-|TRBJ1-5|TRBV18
CASSLEISNQPQHF
TGTGCCAGCTCACTGGAGATTAGCAATCAGCCCCAGCATTTT
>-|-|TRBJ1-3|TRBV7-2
CASSVDLKPGNTIYF
TGTGCCAGTTCGGTGGACTTAAAGCCCGGAAACACCATATATTTT
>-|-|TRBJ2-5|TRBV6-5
CASSSGAVGETQYF
TGTGCCAGCAGTTCCGGAGCGGTGGGAGAGACCCAGTACTTC
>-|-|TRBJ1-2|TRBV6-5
CASTRQGGYTF
TGTGCCAGCACTCGGCAGGGGGGCTACACCTTC
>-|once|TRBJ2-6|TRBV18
CASSSPRPGGNSGANVLTF
TGTGCCAGCTCATCACCACGGCCAGGGGGGAACTCTGGGGCCAACGTCCTGACTTTC
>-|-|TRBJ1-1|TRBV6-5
CASSYSPATQAFF
TGTGCCAGCAGTTACTCCCCCGCGACACAAGCTTTCTTT
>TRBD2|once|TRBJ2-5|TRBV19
CASSIGGGETQYF
TGTGCCAGTAGTATAGGGGGGGGAGAGACCCAGTACTTC
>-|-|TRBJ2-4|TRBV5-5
CASSFTAAENIQYF
TGTGCCAGCAGCTTCACAGCGGCGGAAAACATTCAGTACTTC
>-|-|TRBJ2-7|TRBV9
CASSVGGTGGYEQYF
TGTGCCAGCAGCGTAGGAGGGACCGGGGGCTACGAGCAGTACTTC
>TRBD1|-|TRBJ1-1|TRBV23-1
CASSQSLEGAGTEAFF
TGCGCCAGCAGTCAATCGCTTGAGGGGGCTGGCACTGAAGCTTTCTTT
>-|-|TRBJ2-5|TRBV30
CAWMRTVQETQYF
TGTGCCTGGATGAGGACAGTCCAAGAGACCCAGTACTTC
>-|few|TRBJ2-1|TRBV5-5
CASTPDSYNEQFF
TGTGCCAGCACCCCGGACAGTTACAATGAGCAGTTCTTC
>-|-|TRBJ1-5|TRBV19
CASTERRSNQPQHF
TGTGCCAGTACGGAGCGGAGGAGCAATCAGCCCCAGCATTTT
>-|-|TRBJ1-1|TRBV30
CAWRFILTGNTEAFF
TGTGCCTGGAGGTTTATATTGACGGGGAACACTGAAGCTTTCTTT
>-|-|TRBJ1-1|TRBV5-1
CASSTWMGAATEAFF
TGCGCCAGCAGCACTTGGATGGGGGCGGCGACTGAAGCTTTCTTT
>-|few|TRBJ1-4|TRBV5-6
CASSSRVEFGLFF
TGTGCCAGCAGTTCTCGTGTGGAATTCGGGCTGTTTTTT
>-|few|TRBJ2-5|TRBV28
CASARGGFEETQYF
TGTGCCAGCGCTAGGGGGGGGTTTGAAGAGACCCAGTACTTC
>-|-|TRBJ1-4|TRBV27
CASSSTRPEEKLFF
TGTGCCAGCAGTTCAACGCGTCCCGAGGAAAAACTGTTTTTT
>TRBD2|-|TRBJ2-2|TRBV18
CASSPPTSGTLGELFF
TGTGCCAGCTCACCACCGACTAGCGGGACCCTCGGGGAGCTGTTTTTT
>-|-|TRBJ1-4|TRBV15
CATSRLEGQGPEKLFF
TGTGCCACCAGCAGGCTTGAAGGGCAGGGCCCTGAAAAACTGTTTTTT
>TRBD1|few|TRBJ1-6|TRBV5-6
CASSLAGTGRAGGSPLHF
TGTGCCAGCAGCTTGGCCGGGACAGGGCGTGCGGGTGGTTCACCCCTCCACTTT
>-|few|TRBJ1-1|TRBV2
CASSENRGTEAFF
TGTGCCAGCAGTGAGAATAGGGGGACTGAAGCTTTCTTT
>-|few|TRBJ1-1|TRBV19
CASSIGQGLPKEAFF
TGTGCCAGTAGTATAGGGCAGGGCCTGCCTAAAGAAGCTTTCTTT
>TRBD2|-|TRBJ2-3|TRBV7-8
CASSLDGGRGDTQYF
TGTGCCAGCAGCTTAGACGGCGGGAGGGGGGATACGCAGTATTTT
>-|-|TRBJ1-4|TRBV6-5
CASSSPGGAGEKLFF
TGTGCCAGCAGTTCCCCTGGAGGCGCGGGTGAAAAACTGTTTTTT
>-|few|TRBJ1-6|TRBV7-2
CASSLSRNSPLHF
TGTGCCAGCAGCTTATCCCGGAATTCACCCCTCCACTTT
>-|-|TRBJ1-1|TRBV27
CASSFLRAAGGDTEAFF
TGTGCCAGCAGTTTTCTCCGAGCCGCGGGAGGCGACACTGAAGCTTTCTTT
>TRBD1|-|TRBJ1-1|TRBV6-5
CASTNRGLTEAFF
TGTGCCAGCACAAACAGGGGGCTCACTGAAGCTTTCTTT
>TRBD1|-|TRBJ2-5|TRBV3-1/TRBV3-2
CASSQGFSGTGGAGRETQYF
TGTGCCAGCAGCCAAGGCTTTTCCGGGACAGGGGGCGCCGGAAGAGAGACCCAGTACTTC
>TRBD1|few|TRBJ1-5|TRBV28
CASSPITRGSGQPQHF
TGTGCCAGCAGTCCAATTACCAGGGGGTCCGGTCAGCCCCAGCATTTT
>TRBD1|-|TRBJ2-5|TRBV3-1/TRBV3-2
CASSPRDREETQYF
TGTGCCAGCAGCCCCCGGGACAGGGAGGAGACCCAGTACTTC
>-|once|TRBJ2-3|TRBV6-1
CASSEVAGSADTQYF
TGTGCCAGCAGTGAAGTGGCGGGATCGGCAGATACGCAGTATTTT